The T cell receptor (beta chain) under discussion was sequenced for a study of long-term antiretroviral therapy in people with HIV. This was the immunoSEQ v3.0 assay at survey level. Libraries were prepared by immunoSEQ multiplex PCR; TCRdb keeps only in-frame clonotypes and omits some of them. The table has 30,000 to 40,000 clones, about 83% seen once. CDR1 and CDR2 (germline): SGHTA, FQGTGA. Trimming took 5 bases from V and 11 from J; bases not matched to a gene: 7. This CDR3 spans 13 amino acids. This chain links TRBV7-3 with TRBJ1-4; 8 nucleotides agree with TRBD1. The material was unsorted PBMCs, obtained 0.4 years before starting antiretroviral therapy. The source is a man younger than 35 with HIV. CDR3 region: CASSLSTGGKLFF. CDR3 coding DNA: TGTGCCAGCAGCCTATCTACAGGGGGTAAACTGTTTTTT.